A selection of T cell receptor beta chains follows, all from one sample in a study of cytomegalovirus exposure and HLA in healthy donors. Sequencing was performed with immunoSEQ multiplex PCR; in TCRdb, only in-frame clones are kept and a portion is missing. This sample has about 190,000 clones, with 81% found just once. The sequencing sample was made of PBMCs. These receptors came from a man in his late teens or twenties in good health and CMV-seronegative. Each CDR3 is given without its conserved first and last residue. D genes are given only for firm matches.

d_gene	j_gene	v_gene	CDR3aa
NA	TRBJ2-1	TRBV7-7	ASSRGGGEGPGGEQF
NA	TRBJ2-1	TRBV19	ASSIRNGRLGDEQF
TRBD1	TRBJ2-5	TRBV7-4	LRQGQDQETQY
TRBD2	TRBJ2-3	TRBV29-1	SVAGGRSTDTQY
TRBD1	TRBJ1-6	TRBV7-8	ASSLGVKQGASYNSPLH
NA	TRBJ1-2	TRBV4-3	ASSHSGDGYT
TRBD2	TRBJ2-2	TRBV11-2	ASSFLAGDPPRELF
NA	TRBJ1-2	TRBV5-3	ASVGQCYGYT
NA	TRBJ1-5	TRBV7-9	ASSLRGPPQH
TRBD1	TRBJ2-7	TRBV18	ASSPPTGTGSYEQY
NA	TRBJ1-1	TRBV4-1	ASSKTVNTEAF
NA	TRBJ2-7	TRBV28	ASSLRYEQY
NA	TRBJ1-4	TRBV25-1	ASRPGDSNEKLF
TRBD2	TRBJ2-5	TRBV30	AWSASGFQETQY
NA	TRBJ1-1	TRBV6-5	ASSSWGGAF
TRBD1	TRBJ2-2	TRBV6-6	ASLDRGHGGELF
NA	TRBJ2-4	TRBV4-1	ASSQEPQGAKNIQY
TRBD2	TRBJ2-1	TRBV11-2	ASSSSLAGGPAYNEQF
NA	TRBJ2-1	TRBV7-2	ASSLVPASSYNEQF
NA	TRBJ2-3	TRBV11-3	ASSLVAGSTDTQY
NA	TRBJ2-3	TRBV4-3	ASSQGGSTDTQY
TRBD2	TRBJ2-5	TRBV7-8	ASSPLTSGIFEQY
NA	TRBJ1-2	TRBV19	ASSTPQGNYGYT
NA	TRBJ2-7	TRBV21-1	ASSKRHRGLYEQY
NA	TRBJ2-7	TRBV6-5	ASSYGRGSEQY
NA	TRBJ2-7	TRBV27	ASSSAYEQY
TRBD2	TRBJ2-1	TRBV9	ASSGRPGLAIYNEQF
TRBD1	TRBJ2-1	TRBV19	ASSGQGYNEQF
TRBD2	TRBJ2-7	TRBV7-2	ASSRSGSGYEQY
NA	TRBJ1-5	TRBV11-1	ASSAGKGMNQPQH
NA	TRBJ2-2	TRBV18	ASSLGGDARELF
NA	TRBJ2-7	TRBV10-3	AVEGQGVEQY
NA	TRBJ2-3	TRBV28	ASSMGAKGGGTDTQY
NA	TRBJ2-1	TRBV12-5	ASGLLVDEQF
NA	TRBJ1-5	TRBV2	ASTRARGSNQPQH
NA	TRBJ1-5	TRBV27	ASSASTRGNQPQH
NA	TRBJ1-2	TRBV18	ASSDSGSNYGYT
NA	TRBJ2-3	TRBV7-8	ASSLVTGTQY
TRBD1	TRBJ1-6	TRBV7-8	ASRFRRTGGNSPLH
NA	TRBJ1-1	TRBV7-2	ASSLVDSSRAF
NA	TRBJ1-4	TRBV5-1	ASSLERANEKLF